This TCR beta chain originates from a study of cytomegalovirus exposure and HLA in healthy donors. Trimming cost V 3 bases and J 1 base, with 15 bases left between them. The CDR3 runs to 16 residues. The germline V gene encodes CDR1 LNHDA and CDR2 SQIVND (reference sequence). The study ran its PCR with 60 Vbeta and 13 Jbeta primers. Repertoires were generated with immunoSEQ multiplex PCR, while TCRdb's copy carries only in-frame clones and drops some. The table lists about 200,000 clones. The sequenced material came from PBMCs. The V call is TRBV19, the J call TRBJ1-1; D remains unclear. The receptor's source is a woman aged 25 to 39 in good health and CMV-seropositive. In nucleotides, the CDR3 is TGTGCCAGTAGTATTCCAGCCGGGGTGAGGAACACTGAAGCTTTCTTT. This translates into CASSIPAGVRNTEAFF.